This paragraph reports one T cell receptor beta chain. The data stem from a study of blood T cell repertoires in COVID-19. Whole-study context: The samples span acute and convalescent COVID-19 from the United States, Italy and Spain.

V shed 0 bases, J shed 7 bases, and the junction held 4 bases outside the gene matches. This CDR3 region has 15 residues. Germline V CDR1 and CDR2: SGHRS, YFSETQ. How the authors handled the data: Estimation of nucleated cell counts was performed using reference gene primer amplification. Assay used: immunoSEQ multiplex PCR; TCRdb lists only in-frame clones, some missing. V, J and clone size were drawn from that table, and D and trimming were deduced from the DNA. The sample gives approximately 150,000 clones, around 90% of which show up once; around 4.6% is in the top ten. The genes are TRBV5-1 and TRBJ2-5, with 12 bases identical to TRBD2. Material for sequencing was peripheral blood. The sequence was collected from a woman aged 55-70 years with active or convalescent COVID-19. The CDR3 sequence is CASSLGLAGEVTQYF. CDR3 sequence (DNA): TGCGCCAGCAGCTTGGGACTAGCGGGGGAAGTGACCCAGTACTTC.